This note documents a single T cell receptor beta chain sequence. Its antigen is currently not known. Base quality data are lacking; no much larger clone is found one base away. V gives up 8 bases and J gives up 5 bases, and the segment between their germline ends measures 12 bases. Reading the germline V gene gives CDR1 SGHAT and CDR2 FQNNGV. The cysteine opens and the phenylalanine closes a CDR3 of 13 amino acids. CDR3 DNA is the only sequence kept; it has 39 bases, read in frame from the first base. The data derive from a study of blood T cell repertoires in COVID-19 (dated by TCRdb to about 2020). Looking at the study overall: Samples from collaborators originated in the United States, Italy and Spain and spanned both the acute and convalescent phases of COVID-19. The material from the prospective study consisted of cDNA or gDNA derived from T cells, B-cell-depleted T cells, or PBMCs. Deeply sampled blood TCRbeta repertoires from subjects exposed to, actively infected with, or recovered from COVID-19 were included in the dataset. The repertoires were released in a freely available public database intended as a resource for research on the immune response to SARS-CoV-2. The samples were drawn from the first 160 participants of the ongoing ImmuneRACE study and from over 950 subjects provided by 6 global collaborators. Sample metadata almost always included a de-identified subject ID, COVID-19 status, age in years and sex. HLA class I and class II types, where available, came from metadata supplied by the sample provider rather than from assay-based typing. Results and caveats for the whole study, not just this receptor: The quantity of clinical and demographic metadata differed by source and by participant and was supplied without curation.

Participants in the prospective study were aged roughly 18 to 100 years, lived in 20 to 30 United States geographic areas, and enrolled through a virtual design. In the prospective study, cohorts were assigned on the basis of participant-reported clinical history obtained from a screening survey and a study questionnaire. Recovered participants in ImmuneRACE Cohort 3 were defined as having two consecutive negative NP/OP PCR tests, clearance from a healthcare professional, or resolution of symptoms. Mobile phlebotomists in the prospective study collected whole blood, serum and a nasopharyngeal or oropharyngeal swab from every participant. Additional blood draws and questionnaires over an approximately two-month period could optionally be provided by prospective study participants. Before DNA extraction, prospective study blood samples were shipped either frozen or at room temperature. The immunoSEQ Assay, a bias-controlled multiplex PCR, was used to amplify TCRbeta CDR3 regions from genomic DNA. Processing in the source paper ran as follows. Nucleated cell counts per sample were estimated from amplification of reference gene primers within the assay. To quantify the absolute abundance of each unique TCRbeta CDR3 rearrangement, sequence reads were collapsed and filtered. Productive Simpson clonality was computed per sample as the square root of Simpson's diversity index over productive rearrangements. Not all clones reach the TCRdb copy of this immuneACCESS table, which keeps in-frame sequences only. Checked studies attribute under half of the gap to unresolved V genes and leave the rest unexplained. For V, J and clone size, that table is used; D and trimming come from the DNA. The sample includes 200,000 or so clones, with around 80% observed a single time. The top ten clones comprise about 1.7% of the sample.

This clonotype originated in a man aged 55 to 70 who had recovered from COVID-19. The chain couples TRBV11-2 to TRBJ1-4; no D gene is confidently identified. Sequences were obtained from PBMCs or T cells enriched from blood (not recorded which). The CDR3: CASAISRNEKLFF. The nucleotide sequence reads TGTGCCAGCGCTATCTCTCGGAATGAAAAACTGTTTTTT.